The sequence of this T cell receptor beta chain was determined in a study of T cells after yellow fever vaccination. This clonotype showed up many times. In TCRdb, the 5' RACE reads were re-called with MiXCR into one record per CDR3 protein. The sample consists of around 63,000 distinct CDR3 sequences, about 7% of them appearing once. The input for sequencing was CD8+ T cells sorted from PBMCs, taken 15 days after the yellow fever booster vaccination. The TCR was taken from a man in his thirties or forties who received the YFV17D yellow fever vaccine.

The CDR3 DNA follows: TGTGCCAGCAGTTTTTCCTTGGATGGTGCGCAGTATTTT. This gives the protein CASSFSLDGAQYF. The J gene is TRBJ2-3, the V gene TRBV27; D uncertain. V lost 3 bases to trimming and J lost 10 bases, with 14 bases between them. The CDR3 is made up of 13 amino acids. CDR1 is MNHEY, CDR2 SMNVEV, per germline (reference sequence).